This paragraph covers one TCR beta chain sequence. Its antigen is unknown. The sample originates from a study of T cells in Graves' hyperthyroidism and ophthalmopathy. General observations from the study: In validation, the model predicted ophthalmopathy. These predictions came a median roughly seven months before onset.

Germline-derived CDR1 and CDR2 are MNHEY and SVGAGI. CDR3 length equals 15 residues. Trimming removed 0 bases from V and 14 bases from J, with 19 bases in between. Exclusion of a patient resulted from uncontrolled infection, other autoimmune disease, pregnancy or lactation. Diagnoses were made from clinical symptoms, serum measures (thyroxine and TRAb), thyroid ultrasound and orbital computed tomography. RNA transcripts served as the template for amplifying TCR beta CDR3 regions. The HTBI primer set drove a first-round RT-PCR of the TCR CDR3. MiXCR, applied by TCRdb to the multiplex PCR reads, yields one record per CDR3 protein. The data show around 600,000 distinct CDR3 sequences, with over 12% seen just once and approximately 6.4% held by the top ten.

This TCR was recovered from a woman aged 18-30 years with Graves' ophthalmopathy. Material for sequencing was blood. The chain has TRBV6-5 and TRBJ2-2, with D perhaps matching TRBD1 (6 bases). The CDR3 protein is CASSYSGTTRGGLFF. The CDR3 region has the DNA TGTGCCAGCAGTTACTCGGGGACAACCCGAGGGGGACTGTTTTTT.